Listed here are 10 T cell receptor beta chains from one sample, sequenced in a study of cytomegalovirus exposure and HLA in healthy donors. Researchers ran the PCR with 60 Vbeta and 13 Jbeta primers. The protocol was immunoSEQ multiplex PCR, while the TCRdb copy is restricted to in-frame clones and leaves out a portion. The sample records roughly 55,000 clones, approximately 71% being singletons. The sample was PBMCs. The receptor source for this set is a man aged 35-49 years in good health and CMV-seropositive.

The chain couples TRBV7-2 to TRBJ1-3, with 7 bases matching TRBD1. This CDR3 has 16 amino acids. The junction had 10 bases not matched to a gene; V was cut back by 4 bases and J by 4 bases. The germline V gene encodes CDR1 SGHTA and CDR2 FQGNSA. The CDR3 region has the DNA TGTGCCAGCAGCTCGCGGACAGGTCCGGGAGGAAACACCATATATTTT. Its protein is CASSSRTGPGGNTIYF.

V and J are TRBV30 and TRBJ1-2; D not resolved. Germline V gene data show CDR1 as GTSNPN and CDR2 as SVGIG (reference sequence). The germline V and J ends were trimmed by 8 bases and 6 bases, with 19 bases remaining between them. The CDR3 is made up of 13 amino acids. The CDR3 sequence: CAGPSGRKDGYTF. The CDR3 DNA reads as TGTGCCGGCCCCTCGGGTCGAAAGGATGGCTACACCTTC.

This clone was recorded a few times. V is TRBV4-1 and J is TRBJ1-1, with 7 bases that match TRBD1. The V gene end was trimmed by 4 bases and the J gene end by 1 base; junction bases not matched to a gene: 6. The CDR3 is 15 residues long. Germline lookup yields CDR1 MGHRA and CDR2 YSYEKL. The CDR3 here is CASSPDRARNTEAFF. The CDR3 DNA reads as TGCGCCAGCAGCCCCGACAGGGCGAGGAACACTGAAGCTTTCTTT.

The CDR3 protein is CASSLGPDAPYEQYF. The CDR3, as DNA: TGTGCCAGCAGCTTAGGGCCAGATGCTCCCTACGAGCAGTACTTC. The rearrangement uses TRBV7-2 and TRBJ2-7; the D is unclear. Germline V gene sequence: CDR1 SGHTA, CDR2 FQGNSA. The V end was cut by 1 base, the J end by 2 bases, with 12 bases between. The CDR3 length is 15 residues.

The chain recombines TRBV5-8 with TRBJ2-5, with D unresolved. The J call may be incorrect, as the DNA end agrees better with TRBJ2-7. Germline loops: CDR1 SGHTS, CDR2 YDEGEE. The CDR3 loop spans 16 amino acids. The DNA for the CDR3 is TGTGCCAGCACTAACTCACGGCGGATTTCCTCCTACGAGCAGTACTTC. Its translation: CASTNSRRISSYEQYF.

The genes are TRBV2 and TRBJ1-3; the D is unclear. V lost 7 bases to trimming and J lost 0 bases, with 10 bases between them. CDR1 and CDR2 from the germline V gene are SNHLY and FYNNEI. The CDR3 has 14 residues. CDR3: CASIGGNSGNTIYF. DNA of the CDR3: TGTGCCAGCATTGGAGGGAACTCTGGAAACACCATATATTTT.

The V gene is TRBV27, the J gene TRBJ2-1; D gene uncertain. Germline V CDR1 and CDR2: MNHEY, SMNVEV (reference sequence). CDR3 length equals 12 residues. V lost 4 bases and J 6 bases, leaving 7 bases between the germline ends. Here the CDR3 reads CASSSLFNEQFF. CDR3 nucleotide sequence: TGTGCCAGCAGTTCCCTCTTCAATGAGCAGTTCTTC.

The chain employs TRBV5-1 and TRBJ2-7; 9 positions match TRBD1. The CDR3 sequence is 14 residues long. CDR1 SGHRS and CDR2 YFSETQ come from the germline V gene. J lost 7 bases, V lost 4 bases, and 9 bases had no gene match. CDR3 sequence reads: CASSPGTGSWEQYF. For the CDR3, the DNA is TGCGCCAGCAGCCCTGGGACAGGGTCTTGGGAGCAGTACTTC. The variable domain in full, completed from reference TRBV5-1 and TRBJ2-7, reads KAGVTQTPRYLIKTRGQQVTLSCSPISGHRSVSWYQQTPGQGLQFLFEYFSETQRNKGNFPGRFSGRQFSNSRSEMNVSTLELGDSALYLCASSPGTGSWEQYFGPGTRLTVT.

The V and J genes are TRBV28 and TRBJ1-2; D gene uncertain. This CDR3 spans 15 amino acids. With 6 bases removed from V and 2 bases from J, the gap between germline ends came to 16 bases. CDR1 and CDR2 from the germline V gene are MDHEN and SYDVKM. CDR3 in DNA: TGTGCCAGCAGGTCACCAGAGGGAGCCAACTATGGCTACACCTTC. This codes for CASRSPEGANYGYTF.

This clone was detected only once. This chain joins TRBV2 and TRBJ2-1, with a weak D call TRBD1 (6 bases). V was shortened by 7 bases and J by 3 bases, with 13 bases between the two germline ends. This CDR3 region has 14 residues. The germline gives CDR1 SNHLY, CDR2 FYNNEI. As DNA, the CDR3 is TGTGCCAGCATGATGGCCAGGGGCTACAATGAGCAGTTCTTC. This encodes CASMMARGYNEQFF.